These T cell receptor beta chains were read from a single sample in a study of cytomegalovirus exposure and HLA in healthy donors. Here immunoSEQ multiplex PCR was the method, and the copy in TCRdb shows in-frame clones only, minus some. The repertoire holds more than 95,000 clones, with about 85% as singletons. Sequenced sample: PBMCs. Receptor source: a man aged 18 to 30 in good health and CMV-seropositive. The CDR3 runs from the conserved cysteine through the conserved F or W. D genes are given only for firm matches. Clone size is stated in some rows and not others, as once, few, many or a class when expanded.

j_gene	d_gene	abundance	v_gene	CDR3nt	CDR3aa
TRBJ2-3	-	-	TRBV6-5	TGTGCCAGCAGTTACTCAACCCTAGGGGGAACAGATACGCAGTATTTT	CASSYSTLGGTDTQYF
TRBJ2-3	-	-	TRBV7-9	TGTGCCAGCAGCTTCGAGAATATCGTCGATACGCAGTATTTT	CASSFENIVDTQYF
TRBJ2-2	-	-	TRBV9	TGTGCCAGCAGCGTAGCTTTCAGGGACGGGGAGCTGTTTTTT	CASSVAFRDGELFF
TRBJ2-2	TRBD1	-	TRBV5-4	TGTGCCAGCAGCTCCACAGGGGGCCCCGGGGAGCTGTTTTTT	CASSSTGGPGELFF
TRBJ2-5	-	once	TRBV5-4	TGTGCCAGCAGCAGGAGGGACAGACGAGACCAAGAGACCCAGTACTTC	CASSRRDRRDQETQYF
TRBJ1-2	TRBD1	-	TRBV19	TGTGCCAGTAGTACAAGACAAGGACAGGGGATCTCCTATGGCTACACCTTC	CASSTRQGQGISYGYTF
TRBJ2-7	-	-	TRBV9	TGTGCCAGCAGCGTAGGCCTTGGGGCACGGGAGCAGTACTTC	CASSVGLGAREQYF
TRBJ2-5	-	-	TRBV27	TGTGCCAGCAGTCCTCGTCTAGTTCAAGAGACCCAGTACTTC	CASSPRLVQETQYF
TRBJ2-1	-	-	TRBV27	TGTGCCAGCAGTCTCCCCGGGAGAGGCTACAATGAGCAGTTCTTC	CASSLPGRGYNEQFF
TRBJ1-6	-	-	TRBV12-5	TGTGCTAGTGGTTTGAGCGGTTTGACCTATAATTCACCCCTCCACTTT	CASGLSGLTYNSPLHF
TRBJ2-1	TRBD2	-	TRBV4-3	TGCGCCAGCAGCCCACTCGGACTAGCGGGAGAGCAGTTCTTC	CASSPLGLAGEQFF
TRBJ1-2	TRBD1	-	TRBV19	TGTGCCAGTACCCCCGGCAGGGGGAAAGGCTACACCTTC	CASTPGRGKGYTF
TRBJ2-1	-	-	TRBV4-1	TGCGCCAGCAGCCGGGAGACCTCGGGACAATCCTACAATGAGCAGTTCTTC	CASSRETSGQSYNEQFF
TRBJ2-7	TRBD2	once	TRBV10-3	TGTGCCATCACTAGAACTAGCGGGAGGGGGTACGAGCAGTACTTC	CAITRTSGRGYEQYF
TRBJ2-7	-	-	TRBV27	TGTGCCAGCAGTTCCGGGGATTTCCGCTACGAGCAGTACTTC	CASSSGDFRYEQYF
TRBJ1-4	-	-	TRBV6-5	TGTGCCAGCAGTTTCACGGGGGAGAATGAAAAACTGTTTTTT	CASSFTGENEKLFF
TRBJ2-1	TRBD1	-	TRBV9	TGTGCCAGCAGCACACACAGGGGAGAGAGTAATGAGCAGTTCTTC	CASSTHRGESNEQFF
TRBJ2-7	TRBD2	-	TRBV7-2	TGTGCCAGCAGCTTACTAGCGGGGTTCTACGAGCAGTACTTC	CASSLLAGFYEQYF
TRBJ2-1	-	-	TRBV7-9	TGTGCCAGCAGTACCCTGGCGGGGAGACTTAACAATGAGCAGTTCTTC	CASSTLAGRLNNEQFF
TRBJ2-5	TRBD1	-	TRBV2	TGTGCCAGCAGCGAAGAGACAGGGTTCGGCCAAGAGACCCAGTACTTC	CASSEETGFGQETQYF
TRBJ1-2	-	once	TRBV5-1	TGCGCCAGCAGCTTGGAAGGGGTAGGGCGTAATGGCTACACCTTC	CASSLEGVGRNGYTF
TRBJ2-7	-	few	TRBV25-1	TGTGCCAGCAGTTCCCCCACAGGTTACGAGCAGTACTTC	CASSSPTGYEQYF
TRBJ2-3	-	-	TRBV11-3	TGTGCCAGCAGCTCGTCAGGGAGCACAGATACGCAGTATTTT	CASSSSGSTDTQYF